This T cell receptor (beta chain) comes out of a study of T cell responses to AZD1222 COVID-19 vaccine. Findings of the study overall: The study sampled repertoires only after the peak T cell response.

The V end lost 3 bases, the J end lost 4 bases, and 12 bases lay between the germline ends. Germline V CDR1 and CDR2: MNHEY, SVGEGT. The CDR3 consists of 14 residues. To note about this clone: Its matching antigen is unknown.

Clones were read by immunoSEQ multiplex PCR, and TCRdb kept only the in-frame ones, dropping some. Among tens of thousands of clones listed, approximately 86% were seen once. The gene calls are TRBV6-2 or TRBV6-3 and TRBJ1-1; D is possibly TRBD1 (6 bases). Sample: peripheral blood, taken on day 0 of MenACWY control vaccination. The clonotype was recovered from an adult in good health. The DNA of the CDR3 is TGTGCCAGCAGTTATGGGGGCGCGGTCACTGAAGCTTTCTTT. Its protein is CASSYGGAVTEAFF.